This TCR beta chain was recorded in a study of spatial heterogeneity in lung cancer (dated 2019 in TCRdb). A note on the overall study: Beta-chain transcripts were consistently detected in greater numbers than alpha-chain transcripts, which likely reflected higher beta-chain transcript abundance. Both alpha and beta chains were TCR-sequenced in samples taken at surgery, namely 220 tumor regions, fewer than 80 matched nontumor lung samples and approximately 58 PBMC samples. In the raw uncorrected reads, each unique combination of TCR and UMI appeared on average more than ten times. Nonsynonymous mutation counts, determined by whole-exome sequencing of tumor tissue, were related to TCR repertoire features. In non-small cell lung cancer, the study quantitatively compared TCR alpha and beta repertoires across several tumor regions, matched nontumor lung, and blood. TCR transcript counts in tumor regions correlated strongly with a T cell transcriptional module score from matched bulk RNA-seq.

The trim is 0 bases for V and 7 bases for J, with a gap of 4 bases between the germline ends. The CDR3 numbers 12 residues from cysteine through phenylalanine. Left in the record is the CDR3 DNA by itself, 36 bases read in frame from the first base. CDR1 and CDR2 were assigned from the germline V gene as SGHRS and YFSETQ. This clonotype has ten or more counts. What this receptor recognizes is not known. The sample holds no much larger clone one base away, and base qualities are not on file. The library was prepared using 5' RACE. The listed sequencing device is NextSeq 500. To allow correction of PCR and sequencing errors, the TCR library protocol tagged every TCR cDNA molecule with a unique molecular identifier. The authors' analysis ran thus. Decombinator tools were used for TCR identification, UMI-based error correction and CDR3 extraction. TCRs above a frequency of 2 per 1,000, corresponding to the top 1% of the tumor frequency distribution, were defined as expanded. Expanded tumor TCRs were classed as regional if statistically deemed absent (corrected P<0.05) from at least one tumor region, otherwise ubiquitous. Renyi diversity was computed with the R vegan package after each repertoire had been subsampled 100 times to 5,000 TCRs. CDR3 similarity networks were built from amino acid triplet string-kernel similarity, connecting CDR3s with pairwise similarity above 0.82. Using fastp at Q25 and MiXCR, TCRdb reprocessed the public reads and kept productive beta chains. Under each unique CDR3 protein, matching rows form one entry showing the most common genes and DNA. It is TCRdb's table, rather than the study itself, that gives the V and J calls and clone size. In this sample the table shows some 7,000 distinct CDR3 sequences, roughly 13% of which occur a single time. In total, the top ten clones hold approximately 8.8% of the sample.

Per the publication, the time point label means: sample taken at primary tumor resection. Samples were obtained from approximately 76 patients with early-stage, untreated non-small cell lung cancer from the lung TRACERx cohort. For TCR sequencing, whole RNA was extracted from tumor and nontumor lung tissue, or from cryopreserved PBMC samples, and no cell sorting was done. Only patients with enough RNA available from two or more tumor regions were chosen for TCR sequencing. A lung pathologist reviewed the tumor and adjacent nontumor lung specimens before the specimens were selected. Overall study outcomes, separate from this receptor: Estimated TCR-seq coverage of tumor T cells was only approximately 7.4% for alpha chains and around 13% for beta chains. Confirming at a functional level the hypothesis that regional TCRs recognize regional mutations was considered to require additional single-cell paired TCR alpha and beta sequencing. The tumor nonsynonymous mutation count correlated with the number of expanded intratumoral alpha and beta TCRs. Counts of ubiquitous and regional expanded TCRs were found to correlate with counts of ubiquitous and regional nonsynonymous mutations, respectively.

Sequences were derived from lung tumor tissue, sampled at surgery. The sequence is built from TRBV5-1 and TRBJ1-4, with the D gene uncertain. The sequence came from a female donor with early-stage non-small cell lung cancer. The DNA sequence is given as TGCGCCAGCAGCTTGGCAAGTGAAAAACTGTTTTTT. This is translated as CASSLASEKLFF. The CDR3 plus the reference TRBV5-1 and TRBJ1-4 genes for the other parts give the full variable domain: KAGVTQTPRYLIKTRGQQVTLSCSPISGHRSVSWYQQTPGQGLQFLFEYFSETQRNKGNFPGRFSGRQFSNSRSEMNVSTLELGDSALYLCASSLASEKLFFGSGTQLSVL.